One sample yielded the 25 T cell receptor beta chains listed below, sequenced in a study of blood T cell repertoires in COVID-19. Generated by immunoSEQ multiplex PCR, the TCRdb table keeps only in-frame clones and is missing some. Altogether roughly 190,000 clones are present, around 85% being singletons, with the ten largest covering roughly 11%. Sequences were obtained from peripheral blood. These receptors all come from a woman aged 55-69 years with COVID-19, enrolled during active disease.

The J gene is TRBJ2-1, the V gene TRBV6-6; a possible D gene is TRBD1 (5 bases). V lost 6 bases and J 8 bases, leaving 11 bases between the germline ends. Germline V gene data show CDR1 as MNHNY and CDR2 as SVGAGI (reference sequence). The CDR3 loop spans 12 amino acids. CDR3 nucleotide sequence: TGTGCCAGCAGATTACAAGGGGATGAGCAGTTCTTC. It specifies CASRLQGDEQFF.

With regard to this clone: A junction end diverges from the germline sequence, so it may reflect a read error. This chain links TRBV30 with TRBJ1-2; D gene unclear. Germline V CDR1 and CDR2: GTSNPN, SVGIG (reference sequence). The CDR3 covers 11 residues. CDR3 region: CALSAIYGYTF. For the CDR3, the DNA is TGTGCCTTGAGTGCCATCTACGGCTACACCTTC.

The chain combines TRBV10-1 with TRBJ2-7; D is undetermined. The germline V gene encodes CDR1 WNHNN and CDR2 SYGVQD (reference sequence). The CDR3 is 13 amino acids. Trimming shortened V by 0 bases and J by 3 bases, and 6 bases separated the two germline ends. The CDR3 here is CASSESSVYEQYF. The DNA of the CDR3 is TGCGCCAGCAGTGAGTCCTCCGTCTACGAGCAGTACTTC.

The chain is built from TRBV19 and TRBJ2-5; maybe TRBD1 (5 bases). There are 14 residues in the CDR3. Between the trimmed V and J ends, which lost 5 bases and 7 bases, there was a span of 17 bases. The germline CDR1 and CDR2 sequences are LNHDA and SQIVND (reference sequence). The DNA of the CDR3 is TGTGCCAGTAGTGCTCAAACAGGCCCGGGGACCCAGTACTTC. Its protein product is CASSAQTGPGTQYF. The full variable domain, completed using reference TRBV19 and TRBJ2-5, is DGGITQSPKYLFRKEGQNVTLSCEQNLNHDAMYWYRQDPGQGLRLIYYSQIVNDFQKGDIAEGYSVSREKKESFPLTVTSAQKNPTAFYLCASSAQTGPGTQYFGPGTRLLVL.

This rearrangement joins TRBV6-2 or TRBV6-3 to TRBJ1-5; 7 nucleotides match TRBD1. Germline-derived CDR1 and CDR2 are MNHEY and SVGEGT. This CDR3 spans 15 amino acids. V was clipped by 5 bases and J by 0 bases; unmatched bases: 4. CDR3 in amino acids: CASSRDSYSNQPQHF. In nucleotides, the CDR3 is TGTGCCAGCAGTAGGGACAGTTATAGCAATCAGCCCCAGCATTTT.

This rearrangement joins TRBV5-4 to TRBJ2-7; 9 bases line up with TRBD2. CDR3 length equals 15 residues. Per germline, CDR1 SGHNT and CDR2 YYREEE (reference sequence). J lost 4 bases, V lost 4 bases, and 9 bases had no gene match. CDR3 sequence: CASSALTSGLYEQYF. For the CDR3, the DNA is TGTGCCAGCAGCGCCCTGACTAGCGGCCTTTACGAGCAGTACTTC. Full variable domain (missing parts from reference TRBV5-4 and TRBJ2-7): ETGVTQSPTHLIKTRGQQVTLRCSSQSGHNTVSWYQQALGQGPQFIFQYYREEENGRGNFPPRFSGLQFPNYSSELNVNALELDDSALYLCASSALTSGLYEQYFGPGTRLTVT.

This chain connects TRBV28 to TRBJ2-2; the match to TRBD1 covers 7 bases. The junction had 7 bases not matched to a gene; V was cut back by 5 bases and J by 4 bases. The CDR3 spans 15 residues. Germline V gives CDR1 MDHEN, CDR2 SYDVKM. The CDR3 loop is CASSATGATTGELFF. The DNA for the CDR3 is TGTGCCAGCAGTGCCACAGGGGCTACCACCGGGGAGCTGTTTTTT.

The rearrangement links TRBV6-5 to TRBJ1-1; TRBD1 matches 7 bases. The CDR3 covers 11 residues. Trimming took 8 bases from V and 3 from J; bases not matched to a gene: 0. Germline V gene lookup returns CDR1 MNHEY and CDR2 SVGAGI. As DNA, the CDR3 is TGTGCCAGCGGGACAGACACTGAAGCTTTCTTT. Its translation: CASGTDTEAFF.

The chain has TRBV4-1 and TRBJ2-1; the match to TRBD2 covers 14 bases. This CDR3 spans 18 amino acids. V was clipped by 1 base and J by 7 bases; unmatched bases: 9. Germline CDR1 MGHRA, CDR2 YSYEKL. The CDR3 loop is CASSQGGVGTSGRNEQFF. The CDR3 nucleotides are TGCGCCAGCAGCCAAGGGGGTGTAGGGACTAGCGGGAGAAATGAGCAGTTCTTC.

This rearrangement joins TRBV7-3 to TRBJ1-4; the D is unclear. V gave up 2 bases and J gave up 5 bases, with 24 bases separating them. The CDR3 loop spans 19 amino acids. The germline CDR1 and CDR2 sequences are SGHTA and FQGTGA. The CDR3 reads CASSLERCEQRLTNEKLFF. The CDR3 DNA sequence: TGTGCCAGCAGCTTAGAGAGGTGTGAGCAAAGGCTCACGAATGAAAAACTGTTTTTT.

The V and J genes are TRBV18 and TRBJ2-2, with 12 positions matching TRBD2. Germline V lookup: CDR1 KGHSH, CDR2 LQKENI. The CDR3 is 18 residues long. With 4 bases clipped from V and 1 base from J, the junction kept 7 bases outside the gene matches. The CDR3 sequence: CASSQLPGLAGNTGELFF. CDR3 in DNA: TGTGCCAGCTCACAACTTCCGGGACTAGCGGGGAACACCGGGGAGCTGTTTTTT.

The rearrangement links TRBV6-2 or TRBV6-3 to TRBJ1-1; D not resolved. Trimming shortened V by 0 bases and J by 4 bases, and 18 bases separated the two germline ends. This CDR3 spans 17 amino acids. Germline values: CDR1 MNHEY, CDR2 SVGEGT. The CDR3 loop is CASSYSTTGGGGTEAFF. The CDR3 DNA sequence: TGTGCCAGCAGTTACTCGACGACGGGCGGAGGCGGCACTGAAGCTTTCTTT.

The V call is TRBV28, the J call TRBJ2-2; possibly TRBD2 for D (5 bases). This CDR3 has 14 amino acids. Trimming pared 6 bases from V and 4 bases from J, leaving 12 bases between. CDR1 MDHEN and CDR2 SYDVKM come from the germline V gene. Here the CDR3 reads CASRPGLVTGELFF. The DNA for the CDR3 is TGTGCCAGCAGGCCGGGGTTGGTCACCGGGGAGCTGTTTTTT.

The CDR3 sequence: CASSSRVALSSPLHF. The CDR3 DNA reads TGTGCCAGCAGCTCGAGGGTGGCTTTAAGTTCACCCCTCCACTTT. The chain carries TRBV7-9 and TRBJ1-6; D is undetermined. Trimming cost V 4 bases and J 9 bases, with 16 bases left between them. This CDR3 comprises 15 residues. Per the germline V gene, CDR1 is SEHNR and CDR2 is FQNEAQ (reference sequence).

The CDR3 is CASGLGAVSTDTQYF. The CDR3 bases are TGTGCTAGTGGTCTTGGGGCGGTTAGCACAGATACGCAGTATTTT. The chain links TRBV12-5 to TRBJ2-3, with D tentatively TRBD1 (5 bases). CDR3 length: 15 residues. CDR1 is LGHNT, CDR2 FRNRAP, per germline. V was pared by 5 bases and J by 0 bases, with 12 bases between.

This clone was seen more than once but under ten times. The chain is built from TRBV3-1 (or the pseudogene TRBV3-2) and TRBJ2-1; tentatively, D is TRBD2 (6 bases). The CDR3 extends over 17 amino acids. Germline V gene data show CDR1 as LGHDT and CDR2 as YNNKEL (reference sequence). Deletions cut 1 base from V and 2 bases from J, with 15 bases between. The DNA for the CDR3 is TGTGCCAGCAGCCAAGGCCCAGCGGGTACAGCCTACAATGAGCAGTTCTTC. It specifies CASSQGPAGTAYNEQFF.

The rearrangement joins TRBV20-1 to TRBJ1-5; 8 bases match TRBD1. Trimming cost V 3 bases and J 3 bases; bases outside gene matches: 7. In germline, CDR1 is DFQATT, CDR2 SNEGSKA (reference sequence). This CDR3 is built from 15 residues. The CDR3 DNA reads TGCAGTGCTAGTAGGGACAGGCGACACAATCAGCCCCAGCATTTT. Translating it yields CSASRDRRHNQPQHF.

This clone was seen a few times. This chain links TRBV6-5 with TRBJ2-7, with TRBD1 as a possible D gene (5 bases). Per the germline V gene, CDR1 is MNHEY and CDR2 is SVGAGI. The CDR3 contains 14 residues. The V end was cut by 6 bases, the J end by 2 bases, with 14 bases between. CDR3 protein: CASRDKTETYEQYF. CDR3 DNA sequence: TGTGCCAGCAGAGACAAGACAGAAACCTACGAGCAGTACTTC.

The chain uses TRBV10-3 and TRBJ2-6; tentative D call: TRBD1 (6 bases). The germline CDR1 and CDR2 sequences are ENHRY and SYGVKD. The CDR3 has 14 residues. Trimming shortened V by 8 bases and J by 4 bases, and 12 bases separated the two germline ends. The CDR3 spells CAIADSLGANVLTF. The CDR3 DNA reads TGTGCCATCGCGGACAGCCTCGGGGCCAACGTCCTGACTTTC.

The CDR3 region is CASTWTSGRSHGGELFF. CDR3 nucleotides: TGTGCCAGTACCTGGACTAGCGGGAGGTCCCACGGCGGGGAGCTGTTTTTT. The V and J genes are TRBV19 and TRBJ2-2; 14 nucleotides line up with TRBD2. With V trimmed by 7 bases and J by 7 bases, 11 bases remained unmatched. The germline gives CDR1 LNHDA, CDR2 SQIVND (reference sequence). The CDR3 covers 17 residues.

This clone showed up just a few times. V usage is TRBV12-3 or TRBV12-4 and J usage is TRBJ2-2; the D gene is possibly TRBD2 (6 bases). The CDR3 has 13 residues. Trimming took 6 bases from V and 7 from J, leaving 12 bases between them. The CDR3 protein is CASRRLVIGELFF. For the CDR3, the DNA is TGTGCCAGCAGAAGACTAGTAATCGGGGAGCTGTTTTTT.

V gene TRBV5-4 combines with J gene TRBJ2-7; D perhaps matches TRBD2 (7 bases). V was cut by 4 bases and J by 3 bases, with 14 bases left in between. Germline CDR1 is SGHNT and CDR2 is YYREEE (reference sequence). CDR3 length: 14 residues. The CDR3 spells CASSPEGGNYEQYF. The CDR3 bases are TGTGCCAGCAGCCCCGAGGGGGGGAACTACGAGCAGTACTTC.

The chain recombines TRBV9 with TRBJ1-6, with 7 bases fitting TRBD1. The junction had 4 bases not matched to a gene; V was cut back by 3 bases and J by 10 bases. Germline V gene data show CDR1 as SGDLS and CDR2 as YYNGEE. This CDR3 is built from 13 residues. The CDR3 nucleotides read TGTGCCAGCAGCGGAACAGGGGAATCACCCCTCCACTTT. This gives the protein CASSGTGESPLHF. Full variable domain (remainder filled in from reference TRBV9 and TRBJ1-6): DSGVTQTPKHLITATGQRVTLRCSPRSGDLSVYWYQQSLDQGLQFLIQYYNGEERAKGNILERFSAQQFPDLHSELNLSSLELGDSALYFCASSGTGESPLHFGNGTRLTVT.

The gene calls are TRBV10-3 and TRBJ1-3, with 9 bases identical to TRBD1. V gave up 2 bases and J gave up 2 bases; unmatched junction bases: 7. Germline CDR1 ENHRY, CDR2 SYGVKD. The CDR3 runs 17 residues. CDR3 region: CAISEPGQGKAGNTIYF. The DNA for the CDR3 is TGTGCCATCAGTGAGCCGGGACAGGGTAAGGCTGGAAACACCATATATTTT.

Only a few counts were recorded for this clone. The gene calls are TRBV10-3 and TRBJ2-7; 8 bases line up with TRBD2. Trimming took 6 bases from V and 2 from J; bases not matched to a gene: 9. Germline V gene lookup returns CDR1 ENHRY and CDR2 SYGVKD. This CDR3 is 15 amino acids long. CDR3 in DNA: TGTGCCATCAGCCCCCCGGGGGGGGCGACCTACGAGCAGTACTTC. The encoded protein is CAISPPGGATYEQYF.